Here is one T cell receptor (beta chain) with its context. Its antigen is not yet known. No much larger clone is present one base from it, and per-base qualities are unavailable. The data are from a study of T-cell reconstitution after alpha-beta-depleted transplantation in children (dated by TCRdb to about 2016). Context from the whole study: The study quantitatively tracked T-cell immune reconstitution after TCRalphabeta/CD19-depleted allogeneic hematopoietic cell transplantation in children using TCR repertoire profiling. Summary of the overall study and its limitations: About two months after transplant, the apparently early recovery of alphabetaT-cell counts reportedly depended on just several hundred clones that had expanded rapidly and came from non-depleted graft cells. The high TCRbeta diversity at day 60 in some patients was ascribed to recipient T cells and intrathymic progenitors that had survived conditioning. Over subsequent months, a decline in hyperexpanded clone frequencies was noted, and after one year, T-cell counts and TCRbeta diversity were mostly ascribed to newly produced T cells.

Explained via the paper, the treatment or condition label denotes: allogeneic hematopoietic cell transplantation with graft depleted of TCRalphabeta T cells and CD19 B cells. The transplant recipients were children given TCRalphabeta/CD19-depleted allogeneic hematopoietic cell grafts. Sequences MDHEN (CDR1) and SYDVKM (CDR2) are obtained from the germline V gene. From V the trimming removes 11 bases and from J it removes 2 bases, while the gene matches leave 11 bases of the junction unaccounted for. Including the terminal cysteine and phenylalanine, the CDR3 comprises 14 residues. CDR3 DNA is the only sequence kept; it has 42 bases, read in frame from the first base. Libraries were constructed by PCR. Sequencing took place on an Illumina HiSeq 2500. TCR libraries were prepared with molecular barcoding, using unique molecular identifiers to normalize TCRbeta repertoire quantification. TCRdb reprocessing: public reads trimmed at Q25 with fastp, clones called with MiXCR, in-frame beta chains kept. Identical CDR3 proteins give one entry, which carries the most common genes and DNA. The sample has around 700,000 distinct CDR3 sequences on record, around 13% of them singletons. Of the sample, 0.79% is held by the ten largest clones.

The sequencing here drew on PBMCs, taken before TCRalphabeta/CD19-depleted stem cell transplant. The sequence is built from TRBV28 and TRBJ2-7, with 8 junctional bases fitting TRBD2. This receptor was taken from a girl aged 2-15 years with congenital amegakaryocytic thrombocytopenia, due to receive a stem cell transplant. The CDR3 in this case is CAGGAGREPYEQYF. The nucleotide sequence is TGTGCCGGCGGGGCCGGGAGGGAACCCTACGAGCAGTACTTC.